These T cell receptor beta chains were read from a single sample in a study of blood T cell repertoires in COVID-19. Produced via immunoSEQ multiplex PCR; TCRdb's table is partial and in-frame only. This repertoire shows around 230,000 clones, roughly nine tenths found once; its top ten account for less than 0.75%. Input material: peripheral blood. The receptors were gathered from a middle-aged man with acute or convalescent COVID-19. CDR3s leave out the opening cysteine and the closing phenylalanine or tryptophan. The order of the fields is J gene, V gene, CDR3 protein.

J gene: TRBJ1-2
V gene: TRBV19
CDR3 protein: ASITTGLNYGYT

J gene: TRBJ2-7
V gene: TRBV18
CDR3 protein: ASAGDRGRNEQY

J gene: TRBJ1-1
V gene: TRBV10-3
CDR3 protein: AIRSTGGTEAF

J gene: TRBJ2-3
V gene: TRBV13
CDR3 protein: ASSRAGGRGGTDTQY

J gene: TRBJ1-4
V gene: TRBV7-2
CDR3 protein: ASSLGGQGGEKLF

J gene: TRBJ2-7
V gene: TRBV30
CDR3 protein: AWSTGISYEQY

J gene: TRBJ1-6
V gene: TRBV4-3
CDR3 protein: ASSSYKGPHSPLH

J gene: TRBJ2-7
V gene: TRBV5-5
CDR3 protein: ASSLGPGQASYEQY

J gene: TRBJ2-7
V gene: TRBV7-6
CDR3 protein: ASSLGLESSSYEQY

J gene: TRBJ1-2
V gene: TRBV18
CDR3 protein: ASSPRGSRVSQGYT

J gene: TRBJ1-3
V gene: TRBV7-2
CDR3 protein: ASTNVRESGGNTIY

J gene: TRBJ2-3
V gene: TRBV7-9
CDR3 protein: ASSWDTYTDTQY

J gene: TRBJ2-3
V gene: TRBV6-5
CDR3 protein: ASRAGGGTQY

J gene: TRBJ1-2
V gene: TRBV30
CDR3 protein: AWGGQGSGYT

J gene: TRBJ2-5
V gene: TRBV3-1/TRBV3-2
CDR3 protein: ASSLGTRGTQY

J gene: TRBJ2-7
V gene: TRBV28
CDR3 protein: ATTGVWAEQY

J gene: TRBJ1-5
V gene: TRBV18
CDR3 protein: ASSPAGGQGQPQH

J gene: TRBJ2-1
V gene: TRBV27
CDR3 protein: ASSSRTLAGASSYNEQF

J gene: TRBJ1-1
V gene: TRBV24-1
CDR3 protein: ATSDFADRATGGTEAF

J gene: TRBJ1-5
V gene: TRBV6-5
CDR3 protein: ASRAQGSNQPQH

J gene: TRBJ2-3
V gene: TRBV7-8
CDR3 protein: ASYRVAGSHDTQY

J gene: TRBJ2-3
V gene: TRBV10-1
CDR3 protein: ASSAPGDRTDTQY

J gene: TRBJ2-5
V gene: TRBV29-1
CDR3 protein: SVGQATGETQY

J gene: TRBJ2-7
V gene: TRBV5-6
CDR3 protein: ASSYSGGNEQY

J gene: TRBJ2-1
V gene: TRBV19
CDR3 protein: ASSIGQREGEQF

J gene: TRBJ2-1
V gene: TRBV5-4
CDR3 protein: ASSFFLVHPSYNEQF

J gene: TRBJ2-5
V gene: TRBV4-1
CDR3 protein: ASSQALGGWGQETQY

J gene: TRBJ2-5
V gene: TRBV3-1/TRBV3-2
CDR3 protein: ASSHQRETQY

J gene: TRBJ2-3
V gene: TRBV18
CDR3 protein: ASSRRRSQGTSGGTDTQY

J gene: TRBJ1-3
V gene: TRBV28
CDR3 protein: ASSRQPSGNTIY

J gene: TRBJ2-1
V gene: TRBV6-1
CDR3 protein: ASSERGGRSEQF

J gene: TRBJ1-2
V gene: TRBV7-2
CDR3 protein: ASSLLMSGYGYT

J gene: TRBJ2-7
V gene: TRBV3-1/TRBV3-2
CDR3 protein: ASSQGFGTYEQY

J gene: TRBJ2-2
V gene: TRBV10-3
CDR3 protein: AMQQGEGGELF

J gene: TRBJ1-1
V gene: TRBV14
CDR3 protein: ASSRGGNTEAF

J gene: TRBJ2-3
V gene: TRBV7-9
CDR3 protein: ASRRGSTDTQY

J gene: TRBJ2-7
V gene: TRBV5-5
CDR3 protein: ASSIGTGVYEQY

J gene: TRBJ2-3
V gene: TRBV29-1
CDR3 protein: SANIRQGTDTQY

J gene: TRBJ2-1
V gene: TRBV15
CDR3 protein: ATSSGSGLAGGPYNEQF